The T cell receptor (beta chain) described here comes from a study of CD8+CD57+ T cells in acquired aplastic anemia. Study in general: Isolated CD4+ and CD8+ cells, once sorted, yielded DNA averaging about 3.4 ug.

Germline V gives CDR1 SGHTA, CDR2 FQGNSA. Trimming took 3 bases from V and 6 from J, leaving 24 bases between them. The CDR3 runs 17 residues. Findings of the study overall: Patients were compared with controls for CD8+ Simpson's diversity, and no significant difference emerged.

Those patients picked for sequencing had displayed CD8+CD57+ cell expansion on flow cytometry. For this clonotype: Antigen: not known.

TCR beta VDJ and CDR3 profiling used genomic DNA as template. TCRdb ran MiXCR on the reads and lists one entry per CDR3 protein. Found here are 250,000 to 350,000 distinct CDR3 sequences, approximately 57% of them singletons; the top ten hold 1.3%. Sequencing was carried out using sorted CD4+, CD8+, or CD8+CD57+ T cells (not recorded which) from PBMCs. This TCR came from a human donor with aplastic anemia. This sequence joins TRBV7-2 and TRBJ2-7; D may be TRBD1 (6 bases). The CDR3, as DNA: TGTGCCAGCAGCTTTAGGGCAACAGGGTCGACCGCTGCCGAGCAGTACTTC. Encoded protein: CASSFRATGSTAAEQYF.